This T cell receptor beta chain was found in a study of blood T cell repertoires in COVID-19. Study context: Acute and convalescent COVID-19 specimens originated in the United States, Italy and Spain. PBMCs, B-cell-depleted T cells, or T cells were the source of the cDNA or gDNA that made up the material.

This CDR3 has 12 amino acids. Trimming removed 5 bases from V and 6 bases from J, with 11 bases in between. Germline lookup yields CDR1 SGHTA and CDR2 FQGNSA. Original processing methods: Scientists estimated how many nucleated cells there were by amplifying reference gene primers. This table comes from immunoSEQ multiplex PCR, and its TCRdb copy is limited to in-frame clones, with some not included. Clone size and V and J calls were adopted from that table, with D and trimming inferred from the DNA. The sample lists about 200,000 clones; about 88% were seen once. V usage is TRBV7-2 and J usage is TRBJ2-7, with D tentatively TRBD1 (6 bases). The receptor comes from a man between 60 and 70 years old with acute or convalescent COVID-19. What was sequenced was peripheral blood. Here the CDR3 reads CASSPAGVEQYF. CDR3 sequence (DNA): TGTGCCAGCAGCCCGGCAGGGGTCGAGCAGTACTTC.